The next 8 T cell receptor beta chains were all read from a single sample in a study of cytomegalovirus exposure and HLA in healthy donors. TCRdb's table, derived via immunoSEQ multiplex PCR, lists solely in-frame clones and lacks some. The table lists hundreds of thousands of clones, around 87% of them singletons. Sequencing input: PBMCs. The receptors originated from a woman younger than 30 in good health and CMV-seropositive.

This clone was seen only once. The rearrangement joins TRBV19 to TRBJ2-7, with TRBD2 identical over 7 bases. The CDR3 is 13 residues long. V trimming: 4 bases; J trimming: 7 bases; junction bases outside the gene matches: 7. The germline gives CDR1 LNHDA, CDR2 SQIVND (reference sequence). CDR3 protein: CASSTSGRGEQYF. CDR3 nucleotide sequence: TGTGCCAGTAGTACAAGTGGGAGGGGAGAGCAGTACTTC.

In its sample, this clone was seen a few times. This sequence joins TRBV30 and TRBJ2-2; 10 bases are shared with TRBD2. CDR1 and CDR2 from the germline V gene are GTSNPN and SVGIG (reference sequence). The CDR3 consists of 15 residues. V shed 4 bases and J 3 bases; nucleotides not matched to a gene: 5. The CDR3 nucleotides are TGTGCCTGGAACGGCCTAGCGGGAGACACCGGGGAGCTGTTTTTT. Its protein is CAWNGLAGDTGELFF.

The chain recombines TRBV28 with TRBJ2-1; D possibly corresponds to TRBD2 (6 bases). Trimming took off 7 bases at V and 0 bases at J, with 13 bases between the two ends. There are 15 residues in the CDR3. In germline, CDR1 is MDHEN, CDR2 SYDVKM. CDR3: CASKAGLFSYNEQFF. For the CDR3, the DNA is TGTGCCAGCAAGGCGGGATTGTTCTCCTACAATGAGCAGTTCTTC.

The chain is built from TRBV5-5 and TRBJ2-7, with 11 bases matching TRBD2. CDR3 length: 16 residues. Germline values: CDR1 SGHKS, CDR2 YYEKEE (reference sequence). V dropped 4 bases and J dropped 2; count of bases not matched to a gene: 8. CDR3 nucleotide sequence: TGTGCCAGCAGCAGGGGACAGGGACTAGCGGCCTACGAGCAGTACTTC. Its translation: CASSRGQGLAAYEQYF.

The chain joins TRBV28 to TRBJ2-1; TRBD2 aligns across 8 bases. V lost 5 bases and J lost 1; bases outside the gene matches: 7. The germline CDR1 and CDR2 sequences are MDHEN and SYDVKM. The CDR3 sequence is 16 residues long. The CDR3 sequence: CASSASGSGSYNEQFF. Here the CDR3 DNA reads TGTGCCAGCAGTGCGAGCGGGAGTGGATCCTACAATGAGCAGTTCTTC.

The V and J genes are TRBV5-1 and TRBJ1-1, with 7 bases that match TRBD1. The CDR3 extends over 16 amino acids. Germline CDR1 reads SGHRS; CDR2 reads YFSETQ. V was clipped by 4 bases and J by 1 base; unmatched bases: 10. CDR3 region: CASSRRQGFENTEAFF. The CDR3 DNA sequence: TGCGCCAGCAGCCGTAGACAGGGTTTCGAGAACACTGAAGCTTTCTTT.

For the CDR3, the DNA is TGTGCCAGTAGTTGGGACAGGGGGAATGGCTACACCTTC. Translated, it gives CASSWDRGNGYTF. This sequence joins TRBV19 and TRBJ1-2, with 11 bases aligning to TRBD1. Germline values: CDR1 LNHDA, CDR2 SQIVND (reference sequence). The V segment lost 5 bases and the J segment 6 bases; nucleotides outside the gene matches: 2. The CDR3 contains 13 residues.

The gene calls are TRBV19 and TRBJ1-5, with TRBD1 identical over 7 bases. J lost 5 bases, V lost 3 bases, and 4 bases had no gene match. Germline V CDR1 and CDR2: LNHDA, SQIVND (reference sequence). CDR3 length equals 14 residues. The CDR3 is CASSMDRTYQPQHF. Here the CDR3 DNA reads TGTGCCAGTAGTATGGACAGGACATATCAGCCCCAGCATTTT.